The rows below give T cell receptor beta chains drawn from one sample of a study of T cells in Graves' hyperthyroidism and ophthalmopathy. MiXCR, run by TCRdb on the multiplex PCR reads, gives a single entry per CDR3 protein. The sample carries 480,000 or so distinct CDR3 sequences, 35% to 50% recorded once. The sequenced sample was peripheral blood or thyroid tissue (not recorded which). Receptors were obtained from an adult woman with Graves' disease, either hyperthyroidism or ophthalmopathy (not recorded which). CDR3s leave out the opening cysteine and the closing phenylalanine or tryptophan. Each record gives: clone size, V gene, CDR3 length, J gene, CDR3 protein. Not all rows give a size; the values are once, few, many and, for expanded clones, a class.

>.|TRBV19|12|TRBJ1-2
ASSITGTVYGYT
>many|TRBV4-1|13|TRBJ1-2
ASSRLGQRDYGYT
>.|TRBV29-1|11|TRBJ1-1
SVESGSNTEAF
>.|TRBV7-9|13|TRBJ2-7
ASSHRDSLTYEQY
>many|TRBV10-3|13|TRBJ1-1
AITPDGRTNTEAF
>.|TRBV9|13|TRBJ1-5
ASSAGWRARQPQH
>.|TRBV3-1|12|TRBJ1-1
ASSQAVQYTEAF
>many|TRBV4-2|14|TRBJ2-5
ASSQGSGRFQETQY
>.|TRBV24-1|14|TRBJ2-5
ATSDEGTTGQETQY
>.|TRBV2|14|TRBJ1-3
ASTDTGQGFGNTVY
>many|TRBV20-1|9|TRBJ2-7
SAISGGKQY
>.|TRBV29-1|8|TRBJ2-5
SALRGTQY
>many|TRBV20-1|12|TRBJ2-7
SARTSGSSYEQY
>many|TRBV10-3|13|TRBJ1-1
AISDGGTGGTEAF
>many|TRBV5-1|11|TRBJ1-1
ASSQDQGTEAF
>.|TRBV7-2|9|TRBJ1-2
ASYTNYGYT
>.|TRBV20-1|11|TRBJ2-5
SARDPGGETQY
>many|TRBV7-2|14|TRBJ1-3
ASSPINSGSGNTIY
>.|TRBV2|12|TRBJ2-7
ASRWTDSAYEQY
>.|TRBV7-9|10|TRBJ1-2
ASSLTSYGYT
>.|TRBV6-1|14|TRBJ1-5
ASSEHQDSPNQPQH
>.|TRBV7-9|12|TRBJ2-7
ASSEGQLRYEQY
>.|TRBV10-3|13|TRBJ1-1
AISESSGFGTEAF
>many|TRBV20-1|11|TRBJ1-4
SALPLGNEKLF
>.|TRBV2|8|TRBJ1-2
ASSEERYT
>.|TRBV7-2|13|TRBJ1-1
ASSPVDSRRTEAF
>once|TRBV29-1|11|TRBJ1-1
SVEAQGMAEAF
>few|TRBV19|10|TRBJ1-2
ASSVTGGGYT
>few|TRBV5-8|11|TRBJ2-5
ASSRRMGQPQY
>once|TRBV19|13|TRBJ2-2
ASTAGQAGTGELF
>few|TRBV7-2|11|TRBJ2-7
ASQRFGREGQY
>few|TRBV10-3|13|TRBJ1-6
AISATGKDNSPLH
>many|TRBV7-3|11|TRBJ1-1
ASSVRVDTEAF
>many|TRBV2|13|TRBJ2-7
ASSERSQRTYEQY
>.|TRBV10-3|10|TRBJ1-2
AINGGRGPNT
>.|TRBV4-2|14|TRBJ2-2
ASSPFLAGGGGELF